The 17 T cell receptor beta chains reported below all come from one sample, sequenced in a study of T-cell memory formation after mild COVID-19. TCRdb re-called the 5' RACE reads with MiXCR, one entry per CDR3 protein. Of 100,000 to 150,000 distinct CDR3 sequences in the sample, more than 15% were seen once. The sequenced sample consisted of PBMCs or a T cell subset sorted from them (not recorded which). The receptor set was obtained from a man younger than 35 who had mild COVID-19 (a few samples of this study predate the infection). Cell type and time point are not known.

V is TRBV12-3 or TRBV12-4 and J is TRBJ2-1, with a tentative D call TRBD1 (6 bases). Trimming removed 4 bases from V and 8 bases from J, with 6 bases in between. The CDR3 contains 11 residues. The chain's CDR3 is CASSYRDEQFF. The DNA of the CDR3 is TGTGCCAGCAGTTACAGGGATGAGCAGTTCTTC.

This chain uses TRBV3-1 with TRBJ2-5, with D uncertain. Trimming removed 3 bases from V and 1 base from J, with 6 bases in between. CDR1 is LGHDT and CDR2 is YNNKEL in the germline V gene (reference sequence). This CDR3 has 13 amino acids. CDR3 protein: CASSQVIQETQYF. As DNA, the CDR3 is TGTGCCAGCAGCCAGGTTATCCAAGAGACCCAGTACTTC.

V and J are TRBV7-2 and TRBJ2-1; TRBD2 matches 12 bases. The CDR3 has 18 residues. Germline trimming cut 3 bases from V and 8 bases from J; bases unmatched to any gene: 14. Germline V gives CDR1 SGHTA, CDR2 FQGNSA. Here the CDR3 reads CASSFEFGLAGYVDEQFF. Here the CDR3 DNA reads TGTGCCAGCAGCTTCGAGTTTGGACTAGCGGGATATGTTGATGAGCAGTTCTTC.

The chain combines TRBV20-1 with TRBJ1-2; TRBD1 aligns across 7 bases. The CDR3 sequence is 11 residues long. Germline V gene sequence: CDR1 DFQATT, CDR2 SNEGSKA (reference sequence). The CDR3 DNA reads TGCGTCCTTTGGGAGGGGGCTAGCTACACCTTC. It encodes CVLWEGASYTF.

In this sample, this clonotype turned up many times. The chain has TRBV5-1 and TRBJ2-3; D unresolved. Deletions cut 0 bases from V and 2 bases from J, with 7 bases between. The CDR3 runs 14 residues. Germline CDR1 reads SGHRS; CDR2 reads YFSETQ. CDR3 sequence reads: CASSLGQTTDTQYF. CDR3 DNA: TGCGCCAGCAGCTTGGGTCAGACCACAGATACGCAGTATTTT.

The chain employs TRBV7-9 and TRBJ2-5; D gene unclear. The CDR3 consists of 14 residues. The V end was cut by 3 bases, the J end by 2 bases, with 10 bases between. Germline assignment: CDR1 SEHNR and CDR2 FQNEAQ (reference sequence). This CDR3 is CASSFSSGQETQYF. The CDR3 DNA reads TGTGCCAGCAGCTTTTCTTCCGGGCAAGAGACCCAGTACTTC.

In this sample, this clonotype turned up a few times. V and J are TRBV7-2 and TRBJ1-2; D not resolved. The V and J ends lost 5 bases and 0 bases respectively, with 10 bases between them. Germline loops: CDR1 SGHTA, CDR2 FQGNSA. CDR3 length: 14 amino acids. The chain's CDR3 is CASSPYKANYGYTF. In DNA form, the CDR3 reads TGTGCCAGCAGCCCCTACAAGGCTAACTATGGCTACACCTTC.

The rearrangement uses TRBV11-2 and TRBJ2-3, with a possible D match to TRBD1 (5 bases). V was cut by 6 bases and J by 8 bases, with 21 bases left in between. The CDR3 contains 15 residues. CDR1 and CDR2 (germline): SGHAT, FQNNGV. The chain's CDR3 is CASSSATGALGTQYF. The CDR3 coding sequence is TGTGCCAGCAGTAGTGCCACAGGTGCTCTAGGTACGCAGTATTTT.

CDR3 nucleotide sequence: TGTGCCAGCTCACCACAGGACGGCTACGAGCAGTACGTC. This gives the protein CASSPQDGYEQYV. This chain uses TRBV18 with TRBJ2-7, with D unclear. Germline V gene lookup returns CDR1 KGHSH and CDR2 LQKENI. Trimming took 1 base from V and 3 from J, leaving 7 bases between them. The length of the CDR3 is 13 residues.

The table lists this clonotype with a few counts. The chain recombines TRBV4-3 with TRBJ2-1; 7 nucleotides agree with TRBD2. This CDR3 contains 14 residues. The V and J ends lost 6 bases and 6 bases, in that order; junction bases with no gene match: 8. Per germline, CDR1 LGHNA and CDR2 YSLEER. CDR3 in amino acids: CASSGRGYGNEQFF. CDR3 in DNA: TGCGCCAGCAGTGGGCGGGGGTATGGCAATGAGCAGTTCTTC.

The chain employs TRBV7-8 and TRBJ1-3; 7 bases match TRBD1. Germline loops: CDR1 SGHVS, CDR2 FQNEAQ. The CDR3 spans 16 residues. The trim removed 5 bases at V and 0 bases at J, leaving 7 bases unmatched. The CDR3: CASSPDRESSGNTIYF. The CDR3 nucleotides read TGTGCCAGCAGCCCCGACAGGGAGAGCTCTGGAAACACCATATATTTT.

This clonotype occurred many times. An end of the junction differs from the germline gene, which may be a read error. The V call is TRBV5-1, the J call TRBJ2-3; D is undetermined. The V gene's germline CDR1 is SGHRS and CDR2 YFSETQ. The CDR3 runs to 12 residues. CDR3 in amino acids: CASSLVADTQYF. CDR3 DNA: TGTGCCAGCAGTTTGGTGGCAGATACGCAGTATTTT.

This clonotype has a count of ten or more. The CDR3 is CASSPLAGAEGDTQYF. CDR3 nucleotides: TGTGCCAGCAGCCCCCTAGCGGGGGCCGAGGGAGATACGCAGTATTTT. The chain combines TRBV11-2 with TRBJ2-3, with TRBD2 matching over 10 bases. The V gene end was trimmed by 5 bases and the J gene end by 5 bases; junction bases not matched to a gene: 10. CDR3 length equals 16 residues. From germline, CDR1 is SGHAT and CDR2 FQNNGV.

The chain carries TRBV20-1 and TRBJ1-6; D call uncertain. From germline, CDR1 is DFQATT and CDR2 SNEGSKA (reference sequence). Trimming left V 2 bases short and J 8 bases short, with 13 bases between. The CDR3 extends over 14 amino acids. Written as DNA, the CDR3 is TGCAGTGCTAGATTGCGGTTACGGGATTCACCCCTCCACTTT. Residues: CSARLRLRDSPLHF.

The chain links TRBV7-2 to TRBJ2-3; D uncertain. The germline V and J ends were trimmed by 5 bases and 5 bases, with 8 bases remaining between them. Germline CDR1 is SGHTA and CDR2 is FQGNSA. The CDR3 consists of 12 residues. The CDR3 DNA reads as TGTGCCAGCAGCCCCTCGATAGATACGCAGTATTTT. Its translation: CASSPSIDTQYF.

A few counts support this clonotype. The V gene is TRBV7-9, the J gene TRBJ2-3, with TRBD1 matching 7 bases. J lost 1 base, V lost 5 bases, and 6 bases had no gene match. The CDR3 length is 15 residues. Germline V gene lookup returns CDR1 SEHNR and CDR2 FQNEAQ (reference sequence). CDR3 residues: CASSANRGGTDTQYF. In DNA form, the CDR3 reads TGTGCCAGCAGCGCTAACAGGGGCGGCACAGATACGCAGTATTTT. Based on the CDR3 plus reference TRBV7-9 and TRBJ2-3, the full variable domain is DTGVSQNPRHKITKRGQNVTFRCDPISEHNRLYWYRQTLGQGPEFLTYFQNEAQLEKSRLLSDRFSAERPKGSFSTLEIQRTEQGDSAMYLCASSANRGGTDTQYFGPGTRLTVL.

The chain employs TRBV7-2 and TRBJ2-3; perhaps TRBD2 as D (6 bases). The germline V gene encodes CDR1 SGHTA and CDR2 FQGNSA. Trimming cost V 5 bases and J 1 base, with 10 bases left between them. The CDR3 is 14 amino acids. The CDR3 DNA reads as TGTGCCAGCAGCCCCGGGACTGGCACAGATACGCAGTATTTT. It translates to CASSPGTGTDTQYF.